The 8 T cell receptor beta chains presented below share a single source sample, sequenced in a study of cytomegalovirus exposure and HLA in healthy donors. This PCR relied on a set of 60 Vbeta primers and 13 Jbeta primers. The data were produced by immunoSEQ multiplex PCR, yet TCRdb's version contains in-frame clones alone and is incomplete. The sample table sets out 60,000 to 75,000 clones. Sample: PBMCs. These receptors came from a woman aged 30 to 39 in good health and CMV-seronegative.

This chain connects TRBV4-2 to TRBJ2-4; TRBD1 aligns across 12 bases. V was pared by 6 bases and J by 10 bases, with 7 bases of the junction left unmatched. Germline-derived CDR1 and CDR2 are LGHNA and YNFKEQ. This CDR3 is built from 14 residues. CDR3 protein: CASRSGTGGRIQYF. The CDR3 region has the DNA TGTGCCAGCAGATCCGGGACAGGGGGCCGAATTCAGTACTTC.

CDR3 sequence reads: CASSLRDGRDAYEQYF. The DNA for the CDR3 is TGCGCCAGCTCCCTCAGGGACGGGCGGGATGCGTACGAGCAGTACTTC. V usage is TRBV4-1 and J usage is TRBJ2-7; weak D call: TRBD2 (6 bases). This CDR3 is 16 amino acids long. Trimming shortened V by 8 bases and J by 4 bases, and 24 bases separated the two germline ends. Germline assignment: CDR1 MGHRA and CDR2 YSYEKL.

This rearrangement joins TRBV10-3 to TRBJ1-1; 9 bases fit TRBD1. CDR3 length equals 13 residues. Germline V gene lookup returns CDR1 ENHRY and CDR2 SYGVKD. Trimming took 6 bases from V and 11 from J; bases not matched to a gene: 10. CDR3 nucleotides: TGTGCCATCAGACAGACAGGGGGGCCGGACGCTTTCTTT. It is translated as CAIRQTGGPDAFF.

The chain employs TRBV9 and TRBJ1-6; 8 nucleotides line up with TRBD1. CDR1 and CDR2 from the germline V gene are SGDLS and YYNGEE. V lost 6 bases, J lost 11 bases, and 10 bases stayed unmatched. CDR3 size: 14 residues. The CDR3 DNA is TGTGCCAGCACCGAAGGACAGGGAAAGACACCCCTCCACTTT. Residues: CASTEGQGKTPLHF.

The chain is built from TRBV11-2 and TRBJ2-1; possible D gene TRBD1, 5 bases. There are 18 residues in the CDR3. CDR1 is SGHAT, CDR2 FQNNGV, per germline. V lost 4 bases and J 4 bases, leaving 23 bases between the germline ends. The CDR3 is CASSSPDSAVLSYNEQFF. In nucleotides, the CDR3 is TGTGCCAGCAGCTCGCCCGACAGTGCGGTTTTGTCGTACAATGAGCAGTTCTTC.

The chain carries TRBV29-1 and TRBJ2-3, with TRBD2 matching 12 bases. Germline CDR1 SQVTM, CDR2 ANQGSEA. The CDR3 is 18 residues long. The junction had 8 bases not matched to a gene; V was cut back by 0 bases and J by 1 base. The CDR3 DNA follows: TGCAGCGTTGAAGATGGGGAGACTAGCGGGAGCGGCACAGATACGCAGTATTTT. This gives the protein CSVEDGETSGSGTDTQYF.

This chain joins TRBV5-8 and TRBJ1-5; 8 bases agree with TRBD1. The CDR3 runs to 15 residues. Germline values: CDR1 SGHTS, CDR2 YDEGEE. V shed 2 bases, J shed 2 bases, and the junction held 3 bases outside the gene matches. CDR3 sequence reads: CASSFSGQGNQPQHF. The DNA of the CDR3 is TGTGCCAGCAGCTTTTCGGGACAGGGCAATCAGCCCCAGCATTTT.

This chain joins TRBV5-1 and TRBJ2-7, with TRBD1 matching 9 bases. From germline, CDR1 is SGHRS and CDR2 YFSETQ. This CDR3 spans 15 amino acids. Trimming cost V 0 bases and J 2 bases; bases outside gene matches: 3. The CDR3 coding sequence is TGCGCCAGCAGCTTGGACAGGGGGCTCCCCTACGAGCAGTACTTC. It specifies CASSLDRGLPYEQYF.